This entry features one TCR beta chain sequence. This clone was recorded once. Which antigen it targets is not known. No clone much larger than this one lies a single base away; base qualities are absent. The data are from a study of PD-L1 blockade in urothelial cancer (dated by TCRdb to 2017 to 2019). Concerning the study at large: Every patient began therapy around 2014 and was given atezolizumab 1,200 mg intravenously every 3 weeks. About 90% of the 29 patients were males with bladder-origin urothelial cancer, and 18 of 29 reported a prior smoking history. Patients had an ECOG performance status of 0 or 1 and had received between 0 and 3 prior chemotherapy regimens. Blood samples were analyzed at 3 weeks after treatment start (second dose) and at 6 weeks after treatment start. A median of approximately 140,000 T cells and tens of thousands of unique TCRs was obtained from blood samples, and a median clonality of roughly 0.082 was observed. The study was an exploratory multi-omic analysis of somatic, immune and clinical correlates of response to PD-L1 blockade with atezolizumab in urothelial cancer. TCR sequencing covered pretreatment tumor samples and matched, serially collected peripheral blood taken before and after atezolizumab treatment. Progression-free survival longer than 6 months counted as durable clinical benefit, and TCR features were additionally tested against both progression-free and overall survival. In the same patients, pretreatment tumors underwent whole exome sequencing and RNA sequencing in addition to TCR sequencing. Durable clinical benefit was achieved by nine patients and was not achieved by 20 patients. Pretreatment blood TCR-seq was available for under 35 patients, at least one posttreatment blood collection was obtained for approximately 25 patients, and tumor TCR-seq was available for approximately 25 patients.

The cohort included about 27 patients with locally advanced or metastatic urothelial carcinoma who were treated at Memorial Sloan Kettering on a trial protocol. Peripheral blood mononuclear cells were collected pretreatment and during treatment, at between 1 and 8 total time points per patient. The Qiagen DNeasy Blood extraction kit was used to purify genomic DNA from total PBMCs and tumor samples. PBMCs were collected pretreatment and during treatment, and were isolated and stored as previously described. The research as a whole found: At 3 weeks after the start of treatment, tumor-associated TCR clones in peripheral blood had expanded more in patients with durable benefit (n of about 22, p = 0.022). Because the sample size was small (n ≈ 29) and many exploratory analyses were performed, the results are intended to be hypothesis-generating. Improved progression-free and overall survival was associated with having pretreatment peripheral blood TCR clonality below the median.

Synthetic TCR analog templates were spiked into each PCR to estimate absolute template abundance from read counts. The immunoSEQ assay was used to amplify TCRbeta CDR3 regions from genomic DNA with bias-controlled V and J gene primers. Sequencing of rearranged TCRbeta segments was performed at approximately 20X coverage. Per the source publication's procedure: Sequencing errors were corrected by clustering and CDR3s were annotated against IMGT to assign V, D and J genes. Only productive TCRbeta rearrangements were used in downstream analyses, excluding out-of-frame or stop-codon sequences. Clonality was calculated as one minus the Shannon entropy normalized by the log of the number of unique productive sequences. Fisher's exact test with Benjamini-Hochberg correction, using a cutoff of adjusted p below 0.01, was how clones that differed between time points or between blood and tumor were identified. TCRdb stores this immuneACCESS table with in-frame sequences only. Part of the clones is absent; in the studies checked, under half of the shortfall reflects unresolved V genes, and no reason is known for the rest. Clonal size and the V and J genes are those of that table, whereas D and trimming came from the DNA. The sample yields 11,000 to 15,000 clones; around 89% were counted once. Approximately 14% of the sample lies in the top ten.

This clonotype was obtained from an older man with urothelial cancer. The material was PBMCs, obtained around atezolizumab (anti-PD-L1) treatment.

The DNA sequence reads TGTGCCAGCAGTCCTCTAGTTCGGAGCGAGCAGTACTTC. This yields the protein CASSPLVRSEQYF. Recombination linked TRBV27 to TRBJ2-7, with the D gene uncertain. The CDR3, from cysteine to phenylalanine, totals 13 residues. CDR3 DNA is the only sequence kept; it has 39 bases, read in frame from the first base. V is cut by 5 bases and J by 6 bases, and the space between the germline ends is 14 bases. Taken from the germline V gene (reference sequence), the CDR1 and CDR2 loops are MNHEY and SMNVEV.